The sequence of this TCR beta chain was determined in a study of blood T cell repertoires in COVID-19. Some clones are missing from TCRdb's copy, which holds only in-frame ones; the method was immunoSEQ multiplex PCR. Of over 600,000 clones listed, 85% to 90% were seen once; the top ten hold under 0.3%. CDR1 and CDR2 from the germline V gene are SGHVS and FQNEAQ. V was clipped by 3 bases and J by 6 bases, with 17 bases between them. The CDR3 length is 15 residues. Specimen: peripheral blood. The rearrangement joins TRBV7-8 to TRBJ1-2, with D perhaps TRBD1 (5 bases). This clonotype was obtained from a woman aged 18-29 years with acute or convalescent COVID-19. The CDR3 protein is CASSFAGGSFNGYTF. For the CDR3, the DNA is TGTGCCAGCAGCTTTGCCGGGGGGTCCTTCAATGGCTACACCTTC.